Each of the 12 T cell receptor beta chains below was sequenced from the same sample in a study of cytomegalovirus exposure and HLA in healthy donors. The PCR contained 60 Vbeta and 13 Jbeta primers. TCRdb keeps only in-frame clones here, not all; method: immunoSEQ multiplex PCR. The repertoire has 90,000 to 100,000 clones, roughly four fifths of them found once; the top ten carry 15% to 20%. Sequencing was carried out using PBMCs. The receptors originated from a woman aged 55-75 years in good health and CMV-seropositive.

This clone was observed a handful of times. The chain employs TRBV6-1 and TRBJ1-2; no firm D call. The CDR3 has 12 residues. The V gene lost 8 bases and the J gene lost 1 base, with 8 bases spanning the gap. CDR1 is MNHNS, CDR2 SASEGT, per germline. The CDR3, as DNA: TGTGCCAGCCTACAGATTAACTATGGCTACACCTTC. Its translation: CASLQINYGYTF.

The chain recombines TRBV12-5 with TRBJ2-2; TRBD2 might be the D (5 bases). The CDR3 spans 14 residues. V was clipped by 7 bases and J by 0 bases, with 9 bases between them. Looked up from germline, CDR1 is LGHNT and CDR2 is FRNRAP. The CDR3 sequence: CASANGANTGELFF. DNA of the CDR3: TGTGCTAGTGCCAACGGGGCGAACACCGGGGAGCTGTTTTTT.

With regard to this clone: This sequence is one base from a far larger clone and is likely a read error. V is TRBV6-5 and J is TRBJ1-5; 7 nucleotides match TRBD1. Germline V lookup: CDR1 MNHEY, CDR2 SVGAGI. The CDR3 has 14 residues. V was pared by 11 bases and J by 4 bases, with 11 bases of the junction left unmatched. The CDR3 sequence is CAASTGDLNQPQHF. The CDR3 region has the DNA TGTGCCGCCTCAACAGGGGACCTAAATCAGCCCCAGCATTTT.

The V gene is TRBV6-1, the J gene TRBJ2-1, with 8 bases fitting TRBD2. Germline V gene lookup returns CDR1 MNHNS and CDR2 SASEGT. With V trimmed by 1 base and J by 0 bases, 5 bases remained unmatched. The CDR3 length is 17 residues. In DNA form, the CDR3 reads TGTGCCAGCAGTGAAGTCGGCGGGGGGACCTCCTACAATGAGCAGTTCTTC. Residues: CASSEVGGGTSYNEQFF.

The genes are TRBV18 and TRBJ2-5, with TRBD1 matching 7 bases. The germline V gene has CDR1 KGHSH and CDR2 LQKENI. V was pared by 6 bases and J by 1 base, with 5 bases of the junction left unmatched. The CDR3 sequence is 14 residues long. DNA for the CDR3: TGTGCCAGCTCGTCGAACAGGGGCCAAGAGACCCAGTACTTC. Its translation: CASSSNRGQETQYF.

The chain uses TRBV6-5 and TRBJ1-3; 9 bases are shared with TRBD1. J gave up 4 bases and V 6 bases, and 4 bases lay outside the gene matches. Germline values: CDR1 MNHEY, CDR2 SVGAGI. The CDR3 consists of 14 residues. CDR3 nucleotide sequence: TGTGCCAGCAGGGACAGGGGCGGCGGAAACACCATATATTTT. This encodes CASRDRGGGNTIYF.

This clone was seen only a few times. V usage is TRBV2 and J usage is TRBJ2-5, with D uncertain. The CDR3 covers 12 residues. Per germline, CDR1 SNHLY and CDR2 FYNNEI. With 4 bases removed from V and 4 bases from J, the gap between germline ends came to 7 bases. As DNA, the CDR3 is TGTGCCAGCAGTGTAGTGAGAGAGACCCAGTACTTC. Its translation is CASSVVRETQYF.

This clone was picked up a small number of times. The rearrangement uses TRBV29-1 and TRBJ1-1; 11 positions match TRBD1. With V trimmed by 4 bases and J by 0 bases, 4 bases remained unmatched. The CDR3 consists of 15 residues. The germline V gene encodes CDR1 SQVTM and CDR2 ANQGSEA. The CDR3 is CSVADRGLVNTEAFF. Here the CDR3 DNA reads TGCAGCGTTGCGGACAGGGGGCTCGTGAACACTGAAGCTTTCTTT.

This clone was seen once. The chain joins TRBV28 to TRBJ1-5; 10 bases align to TRBD1. CDR1 is MDHEN and CDR2 is SYDVKM in the germline V gene. With 6 bases clipped from V and 7 bases from J, the junction kept 21 bases outside the gene matches. The CDR3 sequence is 19 residues long. CDR3 DNA sequence: TGTGCCAGCAGGTCTCTACTATTATTAAGGACAGGGGGAGGGCAGCCCCAGCATTTT. It yields the protein CASRSLLLLRTGGGQPQHF.

This clone was observed once. This chain uses TRBV29-1 with TRBJ2-5; TRBD1 aligns across 9 bases. J lost 0 bases, V lost 5 bases, and 13 bases had no gene match. Germline assignment: CDR1 SQVTM and CDR2 ANQGSEA. The CDR3 extends over 17 amino acids. CDR3 coding DNA: TGCAGCGTTAAGGGGCCAACGACAGGGGGGTACCAAGAGACCCAGTACTTC. Encoded protein: CSVKGPTTGGYQETQYF.

V and J are TRBV11-2 and TRBJ2-1; D is perhaps TRBD2 (5 bases). Germline V gives CDR1 SGHAT, CDR2 FQNNGV. This CDR3 region has 13 residues. V lost 0 bases, J lost 9 bases, and 9 bases lay in between. The CDR3 spells CASSLEGLGEQFF. The CDR3 DNA is TGTGCCAGCAGCTTAGAAGGACTCGGTGAGCAGTTCTTC.

This chain links TRBV29-1 with TRBJ2-2, with 16 bases aligning to TRBD2. The germline gives CDR1 SQVTM, CDR2 ANQGSEA. This CDR3 has 16 residues. After removal of 7 bases from V and 5 bases from J, the junction contained 7 bases not matched to a gene. DNA of the CDR3: TGCAGCGCGGGGACTAGCGGGAGGGCAGGAACCGGGGAGCTGTTTTTT. Its translation: CSAGTSGRAGTGELFF.